What follows are 11 T cell receptor beta chains derived from one specimen sequenced in a study of T cells after yellow fever vaccination. TCRdb independently ran MiXCR on the 5' RACE reads; one entry per CDR3 protein. The sample contains nearly 70,000 distinct CDR3 sequences, approximately 7% of which appear only once. The source was CD8+ T cells sorted from PBMCs, collected more than 35 days after the first yellow fever vaccination. The origin of the receptors is a man aged 18 to 30 who received the YFV17D yellow fever vaccine.

This clonotype was recorded many times. This chain links TRBV6-2 or TRBV6-3 with TRBJ2-2; perhaps TRBD1 as D (7 bases). The length of the CDR3 is 13 residues. V gave up 8 bases and J gave up 4 bases, with 11 bases separating them. Germline values: CDR1 MNHEY, CDR2 SVGEGT. CDR3 region: CASARGVTGELFF. The DNA of the CDR3 is TGTGCCAGCGCCAGGGGGGTCACCGGGGAGCTGTTTTTT.

In this sample, this clonotype turned up many times. The genes are TRBV12-3 or TRBV12-4 and TRBJ1-5; 8 positions agree with TRBD1. There are 13 residues in the CDR3. V trimming: 10 bases; J trimming: 4 bases; junction bases outside the gene matches: 6. The DNA for the CDR3 is TGTGCCACCGGACAGGGCTATAATCAGCCCCAGCATTTT. It specifies CATGQGYNQPQHF.

This clonotype was observed at least ten times. The V call is TRBV9, the J call TRBJ2-3; D possibly corresponds to TRBD2 (5 bases). The germline CDR1 and CDR2 sequences are SGDLS and YYNGEE. V was cut by 4 bases and J by 7 bases, with 16 bases left in between. The CDR3 extends over 14 amino acids. CDR3 nucleotides: TGTGCCAGCAGCACGCCCCGGGAAGGGTATACGCAGTATTTT. Its translation: CASSTPREGYTQYF.

At least ten counts were recorded for this clonotype. The CDR3: CAISESGQRGPQETQYF. The CDR3 bases are TGTGCCATCAGTGAGTCTGGGCAGCGGGGGCCCCAAGAGACCCAGTACTTC. The V call is TRBV10-3, the J call TRBJ2-5, with 8 nucleotides matching TRBD2. This CDR3 region has 17 residues. The J segment lost 1 base and the V segment lost 0 bases, leaving 7 bases of the junction unmatched. Germline V gene data show CDR1 as ENHRY and CDR2 as SYGVKD.

In the case of this clonotype: Since a much larger clone is just one base distant, this may be a read error. This chain's CDR3 is CAGKTSYEQYF. CDR3 DNA: TGTGCCGGCAAGACTTCCTACGAGCAGTACTTC. The J gene is TRBJ2-7, the V gene TRBV6-1; no firm D call. Per the germline V gene, CDR1 is MNHNS and CDR2 is SASEGT. This CDR3 region has 11 residues. V lost 11 bases and J 1 base, leaving 9 bases between the germline ends.

This clonotype showed up many times. The DNA for the CDR3 is TGTGCCAGCAGTTTAAGGGGGACAGGGAGCTCCTACGAGCAGTACGTC. Protein sequence: CASSLRGTGSSYEQYV. The chain has TRBV27 and TRBJ2-7, with TRBD1 matching 9 bases. This CDR3 region has 16 residues. Germline V gene lookup returns CDR1 MNHEY and CDR2 SMNVEV (reference sequence). V trimming: 2 bases; J trimming: 0 bases; junction bases outside the gene matches: 5.

This clonotype was seen a few times. The chain carries TRBV11-2 and TRBJ1-2, with TRBD1 matching over 7 bases. There are 16 residues in the CDR3. Trimming took 3 bases from V and 4 from J; bases not matched to a gene: 11. The germline CDR1 and CDR2 sequences are SGHAT and FQNNGV. CDR3 loop: CASSFIPGQPSYGYTF. The CDR3 DNA reads as TGTGCCAGCAGCTTTATTCCGGGACAGCCTTCCTATGGCTACACCTTC.

This clonotype was seen more than once but under ten times. The chain has TRBV20-1 and TRBJ1-3; unclear D gene. Trimming took 0 bases from V and 0 from J, leaving 9 bases between them. CDR3 length: 15 amino acids. Germline V gene lookup returns CDR1 DFQATT and CDR2 SNEGSKA (reference sequence). The CDR3 DNA is TGCAGTGCTAGAGAAATCAGGAGCTCTGGAAACACCATATATTTT. Protein product: CSAREIRSSGNTIYF.

The chain uses TRBV12-5 and TRBJ1-1, with D tentatively TRBD1 (5 bases). Deletions cut 3 bases from V and 4 bases from J, with 9 bases between. Germline assignment: CDR1 LGHNT and CDR2 FRNRAP. The length of the CDR3 is 13 residues. CDR3 protein: CASGLGVRTEAFF. In nucleotides, the CDR3 is TGTGCTAGTGGTTTAGGGGTCCGCACTGAAGCTTTCTTT.

This clonotype came up many times. The genes are TRBV12-3 or TRBV12-4 and TRBJ2-5; weak D call: TRBD2 (5 bases). The CDR3 consists of 16 residues. Trimming removed 6 bases at V and 7 bases at J, with 24 bases between. The CDR3 region is CASSITGLSKSGTQYF. In nucleotides, the CDR3 is TGTGCCAGCAGCATCACCGGACTCTCCAAATCGGGGACCCAGTACTTC.

The V gene is TRBV27, the J gene TRBJ1-5; possible D gene TRBD1, 5 bases. V lost 2 bases to trimming and J lost 6 bases, with 14 bases between them. The CDR3 sequence is 15 residues long. The germline V gene encodes CDR1 MNHEY and CDR2 SMNVEV (reference sequence). The CDR3 protein is CASSLRGGIGQPQHF. DNA of the CDR3: TGTGCCAGCAGTTTACGCGGGGGTATTGGTCAGCCCCAGCATTTT.